This entry is about one TCR beta chain. Germline values: CDR1 LNHDA, CDR2 SQIVND (reference sequence). Unmatched junction bases numbered 4, after V lost 3 bases and J lost 5 bases. The CDR3 is 14 residues long. Living in about 25 US areas, the participants were between roughly 18 and 95 years of age. Cohort allocation depended upon clinical history that participants reported. The record originates from a study of blood T cell repertoires in COVID-19. In the authors' workflow: Reference gene primer amplification gave estimated nucleated cell counts. Profiled with immunoSEQ multiplex PCR; TCRdb holds only in-frame clones, not every one. Clone size and V and J calls were adopted from that table, with D and trimming inferred from the DNA. The sample lists about 250,000 clones, 80% to 90% seen once, with over 2% in the top ten.

The chain carries TRBV19 and TRBJ2-3; 8 bases are shared with TRBD2. Sequencing was done on a sample of PBMCs or T cells enriched from blood (not recorded which). This TCR was sampled from a woman aged 18-29 years who had recovered from COVID-19. CDR3 residues: CASSINGGEDTQYF. In nucleotides, the CDR3 is TGTGCCAGTAGTATTAACGGGGGGGAAGATACGCAGTATTTT.